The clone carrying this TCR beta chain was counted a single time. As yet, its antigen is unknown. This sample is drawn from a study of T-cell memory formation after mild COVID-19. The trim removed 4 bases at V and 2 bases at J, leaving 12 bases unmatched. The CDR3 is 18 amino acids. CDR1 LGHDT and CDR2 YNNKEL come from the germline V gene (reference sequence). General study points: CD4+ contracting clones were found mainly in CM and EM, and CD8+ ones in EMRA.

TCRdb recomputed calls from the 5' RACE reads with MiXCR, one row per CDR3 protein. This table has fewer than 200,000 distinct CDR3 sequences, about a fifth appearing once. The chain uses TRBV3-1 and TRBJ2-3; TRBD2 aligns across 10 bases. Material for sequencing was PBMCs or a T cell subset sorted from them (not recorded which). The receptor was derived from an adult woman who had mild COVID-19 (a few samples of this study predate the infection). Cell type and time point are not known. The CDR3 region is CASSPKRGTSVDTDTQYF. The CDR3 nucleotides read TGTGCCAGCAGCCCCAAGCGCGGGACTAGCGTAGACACAGATACGCAGTATTTT.